A single T cell receptor (beta chain) is shown here with its context. The target antigen is unknown. The data belong to a study of OX40 agonist ivuxolimab in advanced cancers. The CDR3 is 16 residues long. Trimming shortened V by 2 bases and J by 5 bases, and 19 bases separated the two germline ends. Assay: immunoSEQ multiplex PCR; the TCRdb copy retains only in-frame clones and omits some. This table holds just over 90,000 clones, about 90% found once. Study-wide results and caveats: In the 0.1-3.0 mg/kg groups, partial responders showed among the lowest expansion. Normalized T-cell clonal expansion was also low in a subset of nonresponders. More expanded clones were seen, on average, in CD8+ T cells than in CD4+.

The sample here was CD4+ or CD8+ T cells sorted from blood, taken in a trial of the OX40 agonist ivuxolimab. The rearrangement links TRBV5-3 to TRBJ1-1; tentatively, D is TRBD1 (5 bases). TRBV5-3 is given ORF status, its function remaining uncertain. The receptor was isolated from an adult with an advanced solid tumor such as melanoma, head and neck, liver or kidney cancer. The CDR3 DNA sequence: TGTGCCAGAAGCTTAGGACGGAAACTGGGGGGTACTGAAGCTTTCTTT. The encoded protein is CARSLGRKLGGTEAFF.